The 20 T cell receptor beta chains below were found in one sample sequenced in a study of T cell repertoires in cytomegalovirus infection. TCRdb re-derived calls from the reads in MiXCR, one entry per CDR3 protein. The sample contains 150,000 to 200,000 distinct CDR3 sequences, about 21% of which appear only once. Input material: PBMCs. The receptor set was obtained from a human donor in good health (CMV status not recorded). Some clones in this sample may be carry-over from other donors' samples.

The chain recombines TRBV7-4 with TRBJ1-5; 7 bases map to TRBD1. Germline CDR1 and CDR2: SGHVT and SQSDAQ. V lost 5 bases, J lost 5 bases, and 9 bases stayed unmatched. This CDR3 is built from 15 residues. The CDR3, as DNA: TGTGCCAGCAGCCCCGACAGGGACGGGTATCAGCCCCAGCATTTT. Its protein product is CASSPDRDGYQPQHF.

CDR3 DNA: TGCGCCAGCAGCCAAGATCGAAATAGCAATCAGCCCCAGCATTTT. Protein: CASSQDRNSNQPQHF. The chain uses TRBV4-1 and TRBJ1-5; no firm D call. Between the trimmed V and J ends, which lost 0 bases and 0 bases, there was a span of 6 bases. Germline CDR1 is MGHRA and CDR2 is YSYEKL. CDR3 length: 15 amino acids.

The genes are TRBV5-1 and TRBJ2-3, with TRBD2 matching over 7 bases. The CDR3 length is 13 residues. The germline V gene has CDR1 SGHRS and CDR2 YFSETQ. J lost 3 bases, V lost 8 bases, and 6 bases had no gene match. CDR3 in DNA: TGCGCCAGTGGGGAGGGTTCAACAGATACGCAGTATTTT. Amino acids: CASGEGSTDTQYF.

This clonotype was counted ten times or more. The rearrangement joins TRBV7-2 to TRBJ2-7; D uncertain. V shed 6 bases and J shed 3 bases, with 15 bases lying between them. The germline gives CDR1 SGHTA, CDR2 FQGNSA. This CDR3 region has 14 residues. CDR3 residues: CASRSTQLSYEQYF. CDR3 DNA sequence: TGTGCCAGCAGATCTACTCAGTTAAGCTACGAGCAGTACTTC.

The V gene is TRBV11-3, the J gene TRBJ1-4; the D gene is possibly TRBD1 (6 bases). V lost 0 bases to trimming and J lost 8 bases, with 16 bases between them. This CDR3 region has 16 residues. CDR1 is SGHNT, CDR2 YENEEA, per germline. Written as DNA, the CDR3 is TGTGCCAGCAGCTTAGACGTCGGCAGGGGCTACGAAAAACTGTTTTTT. Amino acids: CASSLDVGRGYEKLFF.

The table lists this clonotype with many counts. V usage is TRBV7-2 and J usage is TRBJ2-7; unclear D gene. This CDR3 comprises 14 residues. The ends were cut back, 1 base at V and 0 bases at J, with 7 bases in the middle. Germline V lookup: CDR1 SGHTA, CDR2 FQGNSA. CDR3 DNA sequence: TGTGCCAGCAGCTTAGGTGCGGCCTCCTACGAGCAGTACTTC. It yields the protein CASSLGAASYEQYF.

V gene TRBV18 combines with J gene TRBJ2-1, with TRBD2 as a possible D gene (5 bases). V dropped 6 bases and J dropped 2 bases, with 14 bases sitting between them. Germline V gene lookup returns CDR1 KGHSH and CDR2 LQKENI. The CDR3 has 15 residues. CDR3 DNA: TGTGCCAGCTCTCCCGATTCCGGGACCTACAATGAGCAGTTCTTC. It yields the protein CASSPDSGTYNEQFF.

The chain joins TRBV29-1 to TRBJ2-3, with TRBD2 matching 10 bases. Per the germline V gene, CDR1 is SQVTM and CDR2 is ANQGSEA. The CDR3 totals 17 residues. The V and J ends lost 0 bases and 5 bases, in that order; junction bases with no gene match: 11. In DNA form, the CDR3 reads TGCAGCGTTGAAGATCTTAGGACTAGCGGAGGAAAAGATACGCAGTATTTT. Protein sequence: CSVEDLRTSGGKDTQYF.

This clonotype was seen only a few times. The V call is TRBV29-1, the J call TRBJ2-6, with unresolved D. This CDR3 has 14 amino acids. Trimming removed 8 bases from V and 1 base from J, with 12 bases in between. Germline CDR1 and CDR2: SQVTM and ANQGSEA. The chain's CDR3 is CSIRSTSGANVLTF. The DNA of the CDR3 is TGCAGCATAAGGAGTACATCTGGGGCCAACGTCCTGACTTTC.

As to this clonotype: Possible read error: a much larger clone is one base away. This rearrangement joins TRBV7-2 to TRBJ2-2; D might be TRBD2 (6 bases). This CDR3 has 17 residues. Per the germline V gene, CDR1 is SGHTA and CDR2 is FQGNSA. This CDR3 reads CASSLEGGIWNTRELFF. The CDR3 nucleotides read TGTGCCAGCAGCTTAGAGGGCGGGATTTGGAACACCAGGGAGCTGTTTTTT.

This clonotype was picked up one time. The DNA for the CDR3 is TGCGCCAGCAGCCAAGCGTTTTCGGGATCAGATACGCAGTATTTT. This gives the protein CASSQAFSGSDTQYF. The chain links TRBV4-3 to TRBJ2-3; D is possibly TRBD2 (5 bases). V was clipped by 1 base and J by 4 bases, with 12 bases between them. The germline V gene encodes CDR1 LGHNA and CDR2 YSLEER. There are 15 residues in the CDR3.

A few counts support this clonotype. The chain employs TRBV19 and TRBJ2-7; TRBD2 aligns across 7 bases. The CDR3 extends over 13 amino acids. Germline CDR1 LNHDA, CDR2 SQIVND (reference sequence). J lost 6 bases, V lost 3 bases, and 5 bases had no gene match. The CDR3, as DNA: TGTGCCAGTAGTATGGCGGGAGTTGGCGAGCAGTACTTC. Translated: CASSMAGVGEQYF.

This clonotype has a handful of counts. The CDR3 is CASSLRTSGIPYNEQFF. The CDR3 DNA sequence: TGTGCCAGCAGCCTCCGGACTAGCGGGATACCCTACAATGAGCAGTTCTTC. The rearrangement joins TRBV28 to TRBJ2-1; 12 nucleotides line up with TRBD2. The CDR3 has 17 amino acids. J was trimmed by 2 bases and V by 6 bases; bases with no gene match: 8. CDR1 and CDR2 from the germline V gene are MDHEN and SYDVKM. Supplemented by reference TRBV28 and TRBJ2-1, the full variable domain reads DVKVTQSSRYLVKRTGEKVFLECVQDMDHENMFWYRQDPGLGLRLIYFSYDVKMKEKGDIPEGYSVSREKKERFSLILESASTNQTSMYLCASSLRTSGIPYNEQFFGPGTRLTVL.

There are a few counts of this clonotype. This sequence joins TRBV6-1 and TRBJ2-1; D unclear. In germline, CDR1 is MNHNS, CDR2 SASEGT. V was pared by 6 bases and J by 0 bases, with 12 bases between. The CDR3 is 15 residues long. In nucleotides, the CDR3 is TGTGCCAGCAGACAACTCTCGAGCTCCTACAATGAGCAGTTCTTC. Translated, it gives CASRQLSSSYNEQFF.

This clonotype was picked up many times. The chain couples TRBV7-2 to TRBJ2-7, with D perhaps matching TRBD2 (6 bases). From germline, CDR1 is SGHTA and CDR2 FQGNSA. The CDR3 spans 14 residues. V lost 5 bases, J lost 0 bases, and 11 bases lay in between. CDR3 nucleotide sequence: TGTGCCAGCAGCGCGACGGGAGTCTCCTACGAGCAGTACTTC. Its protein is CASSATGVSYEQYF.

The rearrangement joins TRBV11-3 to TRBJ2-2; 16 bases line up with TRBD2. V trimming: 5 bases; J trimming: 3 bases; junction bases outside the gene matches: 12. The CDR3 covers 20 residues. Germline CDR1 is SGHNT and CDR2 is YENEEA. This CDR3 reads CASSKPAGLAGGPYTGELFF. CDR3 coding DNA: TGTGCCAGCAGCAAACCGGCGGGACTAGCGGGAGGGCCCTACACCGGGGAGCTGTTTTTT.

This clonotype occurred many times. This sequence joins TRBV7-2 and TRBJ2-4, with TRBD1 matching 8 bases. The J segment lost 3 bases and the V segment lost 2 bases, leaving 6 bases of the junction unmatched. Germline V CDR1 and CDR2: SGHTA, FQGNSA. The CDR3 is 16 residues long. The CDR3 loop is CASSLQGALGKNIQYF. In DNA form, the CDR3 reads TGTGCCAGCAGCTTACAGGGGGCTCTGGGCAAAAACATTCAGTACTTC.

The genes are TRBV20-1 and TRBJ2-6; possible D gene TRBD1, 6 bases. The V end was cut by 1 base, the J end by 0 bases, with 16 bases between. The CDR3 covers 18 residues. Germline lookup yields CDR1 DFQATT and CDR2 SNEGSKA (reference sequence). The CDR3 DNA follows: TGCAGTGCTAGAGGTCGGGACACTAAGAACTCTGGGGCCAACGTCCTGACTTTC. Its protein is CSARGRDTKNSGANVLTF.

This clonotype was detected many times. The V call is TRBV12-3 or TRBV12-4, the J call TRBJ2-2, with TRBD2 matching 8 bases. Germline trimming cut 2 bases from V and 1 base from J; bases unmatched to any gene: 3. This CDR3 contains 16 residues. The CDR3 reads CASSLISGENTGELFF. CDR3 nucleotide sequence: TGTGCCAGCAGTTTAATTAGCGGGGAGAACACCGGGGAGCTGTTTTTT.

The CDR3 reads CASSLSQGTNNYGYTF. The DNA of the CDR3 is TGCGCCAGCAGCTTGTCTCAGGGGACTAACAACTATGGCTACACCTTC. J is TRBJ1-2 and V is TRBV5-1, with D perhaps matching TRBD1 (6 bases). The V gene lost 1 base and the J gene lost 2 bases, with 15 bases spanning the gap. This CDR3 is 16 amino acids long. Per germline, CDR1 SGHRS and CDR2 YFSETQ. The full variable domain, rest sourced from reference TRBV5-1 and TRBJ1-2, is KAGVTQTPRYLIKTRGQQVTLSCSPISGHRSVSWYQQTPGQGLQFLFEYFSETQRNKGNFPGRFSGRQFSNSRSEMNVSTLELGDSALYLCASSLSQGTNNYGYTFGSGTRLTVV.